What follows describes a single T cell receptor beta chain. As yet, its antigen is unknown. These data come from a study of OX40 agonist ivuxolimab in advanced cancers. The study's findings and limits: On average, CD8+ T cells showed a greater number of expanded clones than CD4+. Researchers did not establish what antigens the expanded peripheral T cells target.

In germline, CDR1 is SQVTM, CDR2 ANQGSEA. The CDR3 is made up of 12 amino acids. The V and J ends lost 7 bases and 4 bases respectively, with 13 bases between them. Generated by immunoSEQ multiplex PCR, the TCRdb table keeps only in-frame clones and is missing some. This repertoire shows roughly 66,000 clones, about four fifths found once; its top ten account for 1.2%. The sequence came from an adult with an advanced solid tumor such as melanoma, head and neck, liver or kidney cancer. This chain uses TRBV29-1 with TRBJ2-5, with D possibly TRBD1 on 6 matching bases. The sequences come from CD4+ or CD8+ T cells sorted from blood, collected in a trial of the OX40 agonist ivuxolimab. CDR3 in amino acids: CSAVGRGETQYF. The CDR3 DNA is TGCAGCGCTGTGGGCAGGGGAGAGACCCAGTACTTC.